This T cell receptor (beta chain) was documented in a study of graft-versus-host responses after intestinal transplantation (dated by TCRdb to the early 2020s). For context, the study as a whole: The transplants that recipients received were multivisceral, liver-intestinal, or isolated intestinal. Every recipient was given anti-thymocyte globulin induction, followed by about 3 years of maintenance tacrolimus and steroids. Graft-versus-host and host-versus-graft alloreactive T cell clones were tracked in the graft, circulation and bone marrow after intestinal transplantation using bulk TCR-beta CDR3 sequencing. To identify alloreactive clones, pre-transplant mixed lymphocyte reaction products were sequenced and compared with unstimulated pre-transplant donor and recipient T cells. The cohort enrolled about two dozen intestinal transplant recipients, one of whom was a retransplant, and a few patients without pretransplant specimens were excluded. Donor T cell macrochimerism was defined as a peak of at least 4% donor T cells among recipient peripheral blood mononuclear cells. Rather than being sequenced by the commercial service, samples from a few later patients were sequenced in-house on an Illumina MiSeq and processed with MiXCR.

After transplant, bone marrow was aspirated from the posterior iliac crest or from another site chosen by the physician. Trimming takes 5 bases from V and 5 bases from J, and the germline ends sit 13 bases apart. Sequences MNHEY (CDR1) and SVGAGI (CDR2) are obtained from the germline V gene. The CDR3 measures 13 amino acids from cysteine to phenylalanine. Here the CDR3 DNA is all that survives: 39 bases in frame from base 1. Libraries were built with the immunoSEQ multiplex PCR assay. Adaptive Biotechnologies carried out high-throughput TCR-beta CDR3 sequencing of genomic DNA for most patients. The authors processed their data as follows. TCR sequencing data for 18 patients were retrieved from Adaptive's ImmunoSEQ software; three other patients were processed with MiXCR and VDJtools. CDR3 nucleotide sequences shared by donor and recipient were removed because the origin of these sequences could not be assigned. To count as alloreactive, a clone needed at least 2-fold expansion over unstimulated cells and a minimum CFSE-low frequency of 0.002% (template counts) or 0.001% (read counts). Mappable clones were those detected in sequenced pre-transplant spleen, lymph node, or MLR CFSE-low populations of the donor or recipient. The cumulative frequency of alloreactive clones was calculated as a percentage of all sequences, weighted by copy number. TCRdb carries this immuneACCESS record with in-frame sequences only. Its versions omit some clonotypes, under half of them owing to an unresolved V gene in the studies checked, with the rest unexplained. The DNA gave D and trimming, while V, J and clone size come from that table. The sample contains almost 70,000 clones, roughly 89% of them found a single time. The ten biggest clones cover 6.5% to 8% of the sample.

Study-level results and caveats: GvH clones turned up in recipient bone marrow, with some appearing earlier in ileal mucosa or blood, a pattern consistent with an intestinal mucosal origin. Conclusions were limited by the relatively low number and heterogeneity of intestinal transplant patients. High GvH to HvG T cell clonal ratios were observed in the allografts of patients with donor T cell macrochimerism. Peak levels of circulating GvH clones were associated with declines in HvG clones early after transplant.

Worth noting for this clone: This receptor's antigen is unknown. Base qualities are not provided; no much larger clone lies one nucleotide away.

The sample consisted of bone marrow, taken 734 days after intestinal transplantation. The chain links TRBV6-5 with TRBJ2-7; the D gene is perhaps TRBD1 or TRBD2, as each covers 5 bases. This receptor was identified in a human patient who received an intestinal transplant, so some T cells may come from the graft donor. The CDR3 protein: CASSAAGTHEQYF. The sequenced DNA: TGTGCCAGCAGTGCGGCAGGGACCCACGAGCAGTACTTC.